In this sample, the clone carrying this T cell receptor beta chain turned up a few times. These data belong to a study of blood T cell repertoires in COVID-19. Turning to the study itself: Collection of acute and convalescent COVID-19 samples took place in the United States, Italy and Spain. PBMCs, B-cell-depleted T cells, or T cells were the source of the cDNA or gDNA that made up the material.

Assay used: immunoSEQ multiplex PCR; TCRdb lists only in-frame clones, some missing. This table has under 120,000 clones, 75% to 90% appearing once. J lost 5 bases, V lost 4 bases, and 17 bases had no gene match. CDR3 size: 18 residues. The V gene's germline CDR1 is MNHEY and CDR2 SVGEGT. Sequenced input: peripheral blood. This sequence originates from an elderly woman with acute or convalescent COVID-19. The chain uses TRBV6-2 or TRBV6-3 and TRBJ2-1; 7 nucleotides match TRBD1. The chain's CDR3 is CASSFTQPRTGPNNEQFF. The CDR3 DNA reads TGTGCCAGCAGTTTCACCCAGCCTCGGACAGGTCCAAACAATGAGCAGTTCTTC.